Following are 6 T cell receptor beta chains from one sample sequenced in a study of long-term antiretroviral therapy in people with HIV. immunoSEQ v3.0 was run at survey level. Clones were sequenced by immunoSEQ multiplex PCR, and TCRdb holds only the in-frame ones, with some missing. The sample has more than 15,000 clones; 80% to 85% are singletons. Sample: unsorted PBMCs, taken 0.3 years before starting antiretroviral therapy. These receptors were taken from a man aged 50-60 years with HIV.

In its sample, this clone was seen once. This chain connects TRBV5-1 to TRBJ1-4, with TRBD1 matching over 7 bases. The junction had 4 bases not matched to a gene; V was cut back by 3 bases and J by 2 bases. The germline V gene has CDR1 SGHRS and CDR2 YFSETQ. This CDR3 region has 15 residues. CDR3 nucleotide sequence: TGCGCCAGCAGCTCCCGACAGGGTACTAATGAAAAACTGTTTTTT. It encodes CASSSRQGTNEKLFF.

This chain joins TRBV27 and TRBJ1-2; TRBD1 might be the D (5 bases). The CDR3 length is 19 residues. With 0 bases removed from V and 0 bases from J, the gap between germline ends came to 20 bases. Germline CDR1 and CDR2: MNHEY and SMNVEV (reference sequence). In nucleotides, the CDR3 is TGTGCCAGCAGTTTATCGAGGGGATTAGGATCCAAAGCTAACTATGGCTACACCTTC. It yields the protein CASSLSRGLGSKANYGYTF.

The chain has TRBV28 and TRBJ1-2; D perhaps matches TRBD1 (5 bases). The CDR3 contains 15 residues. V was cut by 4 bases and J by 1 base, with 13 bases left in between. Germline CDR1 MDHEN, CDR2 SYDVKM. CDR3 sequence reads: CASSSLSDSNYGYTF. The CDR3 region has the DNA TGTGCCAGCAGTTCCCTTAGTGACAGTAACTATGGCTACACCTTC.

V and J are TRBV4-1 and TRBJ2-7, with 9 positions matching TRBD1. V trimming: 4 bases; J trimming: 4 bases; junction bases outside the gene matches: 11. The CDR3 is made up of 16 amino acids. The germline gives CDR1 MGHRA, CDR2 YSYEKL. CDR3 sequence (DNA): TGCGCCAGCAGCCGTCTACTGGGACAGGGAGGGTACGAGCAGTACTTC. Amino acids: CASSRLLGQGGYEQYF.

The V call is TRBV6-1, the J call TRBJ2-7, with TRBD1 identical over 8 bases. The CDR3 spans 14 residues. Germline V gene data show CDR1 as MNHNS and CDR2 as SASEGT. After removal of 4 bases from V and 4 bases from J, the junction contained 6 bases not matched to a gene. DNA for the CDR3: TGTGCCAGCAGTGCAGGGGGCGGTATGTACGAGCAGTACTTC. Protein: CASSAGGGMYEQYF.

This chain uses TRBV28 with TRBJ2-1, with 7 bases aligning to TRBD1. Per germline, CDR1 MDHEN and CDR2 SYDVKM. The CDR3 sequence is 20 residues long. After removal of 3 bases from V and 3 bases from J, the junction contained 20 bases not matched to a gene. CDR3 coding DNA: TGTGCCAGCAGTTTTTTAGATCCGGTTCGGCACAGGGGCGACTACAATGAGCAGTTCTTC. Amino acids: CASSFLDPVRHRGDYNEQFF.